The next 6 T cell receptor beta chains were all read from a single sample in a study of molecular identifiers for immune sequencing clone quantification (dated by TCRdb to 2016 to 2018). Library generation was performed with PCR. Sequencing relied on a NextSeq 500. TCRdb cleaned the public reads at Q25 with fastp, built clones with MiXCR and kept in-frame beta chains. When rows share a CDR3 protein, they turn into one entry using the most common DNA and genes. Recorded for this sample are a few hundred thousand distinct CDR3 sequences; 24% of them occurred a single time. The ten largest clonotypes hold around 0.76% of the sample. The source material was naive CD8+ T cells from blood, with Jurkat cell RNA spiked in. Per the publication, the cell subset or site label means: FACS-sorted CD8+CD4-CCR7+CD45RA+ naive T cells. These receptor sequences come from a human donor in good health. Some libraries in this study had Jurkat cell RNA spiked in.

This clonotype occurred many times. The chain combines TRBV28 with TRBJ1-2; the D gene is possibly TRBD1 (5 bases). Trimming pared 5 bases from V and 2 bases from J, leaving 12 bases between. Looked up from germline, CDR1 is MDHEN and CDR2 is SYDVKM. The CDR3 is made up of 14 amino acids. The CDR3 is CASSPLGANYGYTF. CDR3 nucleotides: TGTGCCAGCAGTCCGTTAGGGGCCAACTATGGCTACACCTTC.

As concerns this clonotype: An end of the junction does not agree with germline; a read error may underlie this. This chain links TRBV2 with TRBJ2-3; D is ambiguous. The CDR3 extends over 12 amino acids. Germline V CDR1 and CDR2: SNHLY, FYNNEI. The CDR3 protein is CAVLVTTDTRYF. CDR3 DNA sequence: TGTGCCGTGCTGGTCACCACAGATACGCGGTATTTT.

The table lists this clonotype with many counts. V usage is TRBV4-3 and J usage is TRBJ2-7, with D tentatively TRBD1 (7 bases). Germline-derived CDR1 and CDR2 are LGHNA and YSLEER. The CDR3 is made up of 14 amino acids. V was pared by 1 base and J by 7 bases, with 14 bases between. The CDR3 coding sequence is TGCGCCAGCAGCCAAGCCCGTCAGGGGGGAGAGCAGTACTTC. Its translation is CASSQARQGGEQYF.

This clonotype was counted at least ten times. The chain links TRBV28 to TRBJ1-4; TRBD1 might be the D (6 bases). Germline values: CDR1 MDHEN, CDR2 SYDVKM. Between the trimmed V and J ends, which lost 4 bases and 7 bases, there was a span of 13 bases. The CDR3 totals 14 residues. In DNA form, the CDR3 reads TGTGCCAGCAGTTGGACAGAGGGGGGTGAAAAACTGTTTTTT. Protein: CASSWTEGGEKLFF.

The chain carries TRBV11-2 and TRBJ2-7; 7 positions match TRBD1. This CDR3 is 14 amino acids long. Per the germline V gene, CDR1 is SGHAT and CDR2 is FQNNGV. Trimming removed 7 bases from V and 11 bases from J; junction bases left unmatched: 17. CDR3 coding DNA: TGTGCCAGCAACTTGGATAACCACAGGGGATGGAAGTACTTC. Its protein product is CASNLDNHRGWKYF.

The chain has TRBV7-6 and TRBJ2-2, with a tentative D call TRBD1 (5 bases). CDR3 size: 14 residues. CDR1 and CDR2 from the germline V gene are SGHVS and FNYEAQ. V was trimmed by 1 base and J by 5 bases, leaving 8 bases between them. The CDR3: CASSLVQGTGELFF. The CDR3 DNA follows: TGTGCCAGCAGCTTAGTGCAGGGAACCGGGGAGCTGTTTTTT.